Following are 26 T cell receptor beta chains from one sample sequenced in a study of cytomegalovirus exposure and HLA in healthy donors. Assay: immunoSEQ multiplex PCR; the TCRdb copy retains only in-frame clones and omits some. Of under 100,000 clones listed, roughly 96% are singletons. The specimen was PBMCs. Every receptor here comes from a man aged 18 to 30 in good health and CMV-seronegative.

This chain connects TRBV11-2 to TRBJ1-5; D gene unclear. The CDR3 runs 15 residues. Per germline, CDR1 SGHAT and CDR2 FQNNGV. Trimming left V 1 base short and J 6 bases short, with 13 bases between. As DNA, the CDR3 is TGTGCCAGCAGCTTAGGTCCACCCAGCGGTCAGCCCCAGCATTTT. Amino acid sequence: CASSLGPPSGQPQHF.

This chain uses TRBV6-1 with TRBJ1-5, with a tentative D call TRBD1 (6 bases). Trimming shortened V by 3 bases and J by 2 bases, and 11 bases separated the two germline ends. The germline V gene encodes CDR1 MNHNS and CDR2 SASEGT. This CDR3 region has 15 residues. DNA of the CDR3: TGTGCCAGCAGTGACAGGGGTTCTGGCAATCAGCCCCAGCATTTT. Protein sequence: CASSDRGSGNQPQHF.

This chain connects TRBV15 to TRBJ1-5; a possible D gene is TRBD1 (5 bases). V was clipped by 3 bases and J by 0 bases, with 15 bases between them. This CDR3 region has 17 residues. Per the germline V gene, CDR1 is LNHNV and CDR2 is YYDKDF (reference sequence). The CDR3 DNA is TGTGCCACCAGCAGGACTGACAGAGTAGGTAGCAATCAGCCCCAGCATTTT. Protein sequence: CATSRTDRVGSNQPQHF.

This chain connects TRBV30 to TRBJ1-5, with D unresolved. The CDR3 runs 12 residues. Germline-derived CDR1 and CDR2 are GTSNPN and SVGIG (reference sequence). Trimming shortened V by 2 bases and J by 5 bases, and 7 bases separated the two germline ends. The CDR3 here is CAWSRTDQPQHF. The CDR3 DNA follows: TGTGCCTGGAGTCGTACGGATCAGCCCCAGCATTTT.

The CDR3 loop reads CASSTRPGGGEVDTQYF. The CDR3 nucleotides read TGTGCCAGCAGCACGCGACCGGGGGGGGGAGAAGTAGATACGCAGTATTTT. V and J are TRBV11-2 and TRBJ2-3, with 8 bases identical to TRBD2. This CDR3 region has 17 residues. J gave up 5 bases and V 5 bases, and 15 bases lay outside the gene matches. The germline V gene has CDR1 SGHAT and CDR2 FQNNGV.

The chain employs TRBV2 and TRBJ2-6; TRBD1 aligns across 10 bases. Germline V CDR1 and CDR2: SNHLY, FYNNEI. The CDR3 covers 17 residues. Trimming cost V 6 bases and J 2 bases; bases outside gene matches: 7. In DNA, the CDR3 is TGTGCCAGCAGCCCGGGACAGGGGCGAACTGGGGCCAACGTCCTGACTTTC. Residues: CASSPGQGRTGANVLTF.

DNA for the CDR3: TGTGCCATCAGGCCGGGACAGCTAACCGGGGAGCTGTTTTTT. Translating it yields CAIRPGQLTGELFF. This chain joins TRBV10-3 and TRBJ2-2, with 7 bases that match TRBD1. V was clipped by 6 bases and J by 5 bases; unmatched bases: 6. This CDR3 comprises 14 residues. Germline V gene lookup returns CDR1 ENHRY and CDR2 SYGVKD.

The gene calls are TRBV7-6 and TRBJ1-5; D unresolved. Germline CDR1 is SGHVS and CDR2 is FNYEAQ. V shed 3 bases and J shed 5 bases, with 8 bases lying between them. The CDR3 has 13 residues. This chain's CDR3 is CASSLREDQPQHF. CDR3 sequence (DNA): TGTGCCAGCAGCTTGAGAGAGGATCAGCCCCAGCATTTT.

V gene TRBV5-1 combines with J gene TRBJ2-1, with 13 bases fitting TRBD2. The junction had 1 base not matched to a gene; V was cut back by 2 bases and J by 2 bases. Per the germline V gene, CDR1 is SGHRS and CDR2 is YFSETQ. This CDR3 comprises 16 residues. CDR3 amino acids: CASSLGTSGAYNEQFF. For the CDR3, the DNA is TGCGCCAGCAGCTTAGGGACTAGCGGGGCCTACAATGAGCAGTTCTTC.

CDR3 amino acids: CASSLTLAARPDTQYF. The DNA of the CDR3 is TGTGCCAGCAGCTTAACCCTAGCGGCACGCCCAGATACGCAGTATTTT. The chain is built from TRBV7-3 and TRBJ2-3; 7 bases are a match to TRBD2. Germline trimming cut 0 bases from V and 4 bases from J; bases unmatched to any gene: 7. Germline V gene sequence: CDR1 SGHTA, CDR2 FQGTGA. The CDR3 consists of 16 residues.

This sequence joins TRBV5-4 and TRBJ1-3, with unresolved D. The length of the CDR3 is 15 residues. V was cut by 4 bases and J by 0 bases, with 11 bases left in between. Germline V gives CDR1 SGHNT, CDR2 YYREEE (reference sequence). The CDR3 region is CASSTTYVSGNTIYF. CDR3 coding DNA: TGTGCCAGCAGCACGACTTACGTCTCTGGAAACACCATATATTTT.

This chain links TRBV19 with TRBJ1-4; perhaps TRBD1 as D (6 bases). This CDR3 is built from 15 residues. CDR1 and CDR2 from the germline V gene are LNHDA and SQIVND (reference sequence). Between the trimmed V and J ends, which lost 7 bases and 8 bases, there was a span of 20 bases. CDR3 in DNA: TGTGCCAGTACCCGTCGGGAAGGGGGTCGCGAAAAACTGTTTTTT. Translation: CASTRREGGREKLFF.

CDR3 sequence: CASSHLLGDIYEQYF. The CDR3 region has the DNA TGCGCCAGCAGCCACTTACTGGGGGACATCTACGAGCAGTACTTC. The V call is TRBV4-1, the J call TRBJ2-7; possibly TRBD1 for D (6 bases). The CDR3 sequence is 15 residues long. In germline, CDR1 is MGHRA, CDR2 YSYEKL. Trimming shortened V by 3 bases and J by 3 bases, and 15 bases separated the two germline ends.

This chain links TRBV6-5 with TRBJ2-3, with a tentative D call TRBD2 (5 bases). Trimming took off 6 bases at V and 2 bases at J, with 12 bases between the two ends. The CDR3 is 14 amino acids. The germline CDR1 and CDR2 sequences are MNHEY and SVGAGI. For the CDR3, the DNA is TGTGCCAGCAGACGCGCGGGTCACACAGATACGCAGTATTTT. Translated, it gives CASRRAGHTDTQYF.

This clone was seen just once. The V gene is TRBV30, the J gene TRBJ1-2, with 7 bases matching TRBD1. The CDR3 contains 12 residues. Trimming removed 5 bases from V and 8 bases from J; junction bases left unmatched: 8. Germline V gives CDR1 GTSNPN, CDR2 SVGIG (reference sequence). In nucleotides, the CDR3 is TGTGCCTGGGACCGGGACAGCCTAGGCTACACCTTC. Its protein product is CAWDRDSLGYTF.

The gene calls are TRBV19 and TRBJ1-1; unclear D gene. The CDR3 is made up of 13 amino acids. Between the trimmed V and J ends, which lost 3 bases and 4 bases, there was a span of 9 bases. CDR1 LNHDA and CDR2 SQIVND come from the germline V gene (reference sequence). The CDR3 bases are TGTGCCAGTAGTATTAGCAGCCCCACTGAAGCTTTCTTT. It yields the protein CASSISSPTEAFF.

The rearrangement joins TRBV28 to TRBJ2-2; D remains ambiguous. V was trimmed by 6 bases and J by 1 base, leaving 12 bases between them. This CDR3 contains 15 residues. Germline CDR1 is MDHEN and CDR2 is SYDVKM. The CDR3 nucleotides are TGTGCCAGCAGACTCTCGCAGGTGAACACCGGGGAGCTGTTTTTT. This codes for CASRLSQVNTGELFF.

This chain joins TRBV7-2 and TRBJ1-5, with unresolved D. The CDR3 length is 14 residues. Trimming stripped 5 bases from V and 4 bases from J, with 12 bases between. Germline assignment: CDR1 SGHTA and CDR2 FQGNSA. CDR3 amino acids: CASSTEGGNQPQHF. CDR3 bases: TGTGCCAGCAGCACAGAGGGTGGTAATCAGCCCCAGCATTTT.

This clone appeared a single time. This rearrangement joins TRBV2 to TRBJ2-1; D gene uncertain. The CDR3 length is 14 residues. V was pared by 6 bases and J by 8 bases, with 17 bases between. Per germline, CDR1 SNHLY and CDR2 FYNNEI. DNA for the CDR3: TGTGCCAGCAGGATAGAAGCTCTAAGCGATGAGCAGTTCTTC. Its protein is CASRIEALSDEQFF.

The V call is TRBV15, the J call TRBJ2-5; D might be TRBD2 (6 bases). This CDR3 is built from 16 residues. Germline V lookup: CDR1 LNHNV, CDR2 YYDKDF (reference sequence). V was pared by 0 bases and J by 5 bases, with 16 bases between. The CDR3 is CATSRDQFGSGETQYF. As DNA, the CDR3 is TGTGCCACCAGCAGAGATCAATTCGGCAGCGGGGAGACCCAGTACTTC.

CDR3 sequence reads: CASSPPGAGGPNEQFF. The CDR3 DNA reads TGCGCCAGCAGCCCCCCAGGCGCGGGAGGGCCCAATGAGCAGTTCTTC. V usage is TRBV5-1 and J usage is TRBJ2-1, with 9 bases identical to TRBD2. The CDR3 spans 16 residues. Germline V CDR1 and CDR2: SGHRS, YFSETQ. Trimming at V came to 4 bases and at J to 6 bases, leaving 11 bases not matched to a gene.

The chain carries TRBV2 and TRBJ2-6, with D tentatively TRBD1 (5 bases). Germline V gene lookup returns CDR1 SNHLY and CDR2 FYNNEI. Between the trimmed V and J ends, which lost 6 bases and 2 bases, there was a span of 8 bases. The CDR3 runs to 14 residues. The chain's CDR3 is CASRQGTGANVLTF. The DNA for the CDR3 is TGTGCCAGCAGGCAGGGCACTGGGGCCAACGTCCTGACTTTC.

On this clone itself: A read error may account for a junction end that differs from germline. This chain links TRBV28 with TRBJ2-5; 9 positions agree with TRBD2. The CDR3 is 13 residues long. Germline values: CDR1 MDHEN, CDR2 SYDVKM. CDR3: CASRPSGLAPVNF. The CDR3 nucleotides read TGTGCCAGCAGGCCCTCGGGACTAGCCCCGGTTAACTTC.

This clone was found once. The J gene is TRBJ2-1, the V gene TRBV11-2; possibly TRBD1 for D (6 bases). The germline V gene encodes CDR1 SGHAT and CDR2 FQNNGV. Trimming took 10 bases from V and 5 from J, leaving 27 bases between them. The CDR3 is 17 amino acids. The CDR3 protein is CATSQQGWQGIHNEQFF. The CDR3 DNA follows: TGTGCCACTTCGCAGCAGGGGTGGCAGGGTATCCACAATGAGCAGTTCTTC.

The chain uses TRBV10-2 and TRBJ2-2; 10 nucleotides line up with TRBD2. The length of the CDR3 is 18 residues. The germline CDR1 and CDR2 sequences are WSHSY and SAAADI. The J segment lost 1 base and the V segment lost 7 bases, leaving 12 bases of the junction unmatched. CDR3 sequence (DNA): TGCGCCAGCACCCCCTCCCGAGCTAGCGGGAGGAACACCGGGGAGCTGTTTTTT. It specifies CASTPSRASGRNTGELFF.

The V and J genes are TRBV10-1 and TRBJ1-1; weak D call: TRBD1 (6 bases). The germline V and J ends were trimmed by 6 bases and 5 bases, with 28 bases remaining between them. The CDR3 is 18 residues long. Germline V lookup: CDR1 WNHNN, CDR2 SYGVQD (reference sequence). DNA of the CDR3: TGCGCCAGCAGCAGACTTTCCGGGACAAAAGGGAGTAGAACTGAAGCTTTCTTT. Translation gives CASSRLSGTKGSRTEAFF.